This T cell receptor (beta chain) derives from a study of blood T cell repertoires in COVID-19. As for the study in general: PBMCs, B-cell-depleted T cells, or T cells were the source of the cDNA or gDNA that made up the material.

The CDR3 has 17 residues. V lost 2 bases and J lost 4; bases outside the gene matches: 10. Germline V CDR1 and CDR2: LGHNA, YNFKEQ. TCRdb's table, derived via immunoSEQ multiplex PCR, lists solely in-frame clones and lacks some. The data show 40,000 to 65,000 clones, over 70% seen once. The rearrangement uses TRBV4-2 and TRBJ1-2; 10 nucleotides agree with TRBD1. The sequenced sample was peripheral blood. The TCR sequence derives from a human donor with active or convalescent COVID-19. The donor label of this sample is uncertain. This CDR3 is CASSQTTGGLKTYGYTF. CDR3 in DNA: TGTGCCAGCAGCCAAACGACAGGGGGCCTTAAAACCTATGGCTACACCTTC.